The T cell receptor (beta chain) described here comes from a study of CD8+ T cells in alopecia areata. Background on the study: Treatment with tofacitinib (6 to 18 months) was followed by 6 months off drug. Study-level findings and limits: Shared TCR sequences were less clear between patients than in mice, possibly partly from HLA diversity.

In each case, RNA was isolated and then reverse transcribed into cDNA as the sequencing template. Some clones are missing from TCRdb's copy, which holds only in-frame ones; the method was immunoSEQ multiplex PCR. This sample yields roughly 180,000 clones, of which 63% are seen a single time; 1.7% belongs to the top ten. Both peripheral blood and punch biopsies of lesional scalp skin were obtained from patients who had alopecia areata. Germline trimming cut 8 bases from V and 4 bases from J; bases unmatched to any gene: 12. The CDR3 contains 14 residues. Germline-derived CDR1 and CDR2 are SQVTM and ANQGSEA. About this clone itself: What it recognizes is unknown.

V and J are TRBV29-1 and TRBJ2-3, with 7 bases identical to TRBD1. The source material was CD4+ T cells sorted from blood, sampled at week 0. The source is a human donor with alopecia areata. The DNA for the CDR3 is TGCAGCACCTCTCCGGGACAGAGTGCAGATACGCAGTATTTT. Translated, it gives CSTSPGQSADTQYF.